A selection of T cell receptor beta chains follows, all from one sample in a study of OX40 agonist ivuxolimab in advanced cancers. Repertoires were generated with immunoSEQ multiplex PCR, while TCRdb's copy carries only in-frame clones and drops some. The table lists about 84,000 clones, approximately 92% of them singletons, with under 0.25% in the top ten. This specimen consisted of CD4+ or CD8+ T cells sorted from blood, obtained in a trial of the OX40 agonist ivuxolimab. Receptors were obtained from an adult with an advanced solid tumor such as melanoma, head and neck, liver or kidney cancer. CDR3s include the opening cysteine and the closing phenylalanine or tryptophan. The D gene is left open where the match is weak. Only some rows state a clone size, as once, few, many or a class for expanded clones.

TRBJ2-7 | NA | TRBV28 | NA | CASNLQGGTPYEQYF | TGTGCCAGCAACCTACAGGGTGGGACCCCCTACGAGCAGTACTTC
TRBJ2-1 | TRBD2 | TRBV5-1 | NA | CASSLGDLTSGINRARNEQFF | TGCGCCAGCAGCTTGGGAGATTTGACTAGCGGGATAAATCGAGCGCGGAATGAGCAGTTCTTC
TRBJ2-1 | TRBD2 | TRBV9 | NA | CASSGRLAGGKGEQFF | TGTGCCAGCAGCGGAAGACTAGCGGGGGGGAAGGGAGAGCAGTTCTTC
TRBJ1-1 | NA | TRBV5-1 | NA | CASSSSVSGVGTEAFF | TGCGCCAGCAGCTCATCGGTATCTGGGGTCGGGACTGAAGCTTTCTTT
TRBJ2-7 | TRBD1 | TRBV7-8 | NA | CASSLDRGQHEQYF | TGTGCCAGCAGCTTGGACAGGGGACAGCACGAGCAGTACTTC
TRBJ1-1 | NA | TRBV6-6 | NA | CASRGLNTEAFF | TGTGCCAGCAGAGGGTTGAACACTGAAGCTTTCTTT
TRBJ1-1 | NA | TRBV11-3 | NA | CASSWSVNTEAFF | TGTGCCAGCAGTTGGTCGGTGAACACTGAAGCTTTCTTT
TRBJ1-5 | NA | TRBV28 | few | CASSGAGQPQHF | TGTGCCAGCAGTGGGGCTGGTCAGCCCCAGCATTTT
TRBJ1-1 | NA | TRBV30 | NA | CAWSVRADTEAFF | TGTGCCTGGAGTGTACGAGCGGACACTGAAGCTTTCTTT
TRBJ2-3 | TRBD2 | TRBV30 | NA | CAWSKGLAASTDTQYF | TGTGCCTGGAGCAAGGGACTAGCGGCTAGCACAGATACGCAGTATTTT
TRBJ2-1 | NA | TRBV28 | NA | CASSLQGGLLGQFF | TGTGCCAGCAGTTTACAAGGTGGTCTGCTCGGCCAGTTCTTC
TRBJ2-2 | TRBD1 | TRBV10-3 | NA | CAISESQGQYGELFF | TGTGCCATCAGTGAGTCTCAGGGACAGTACGGGGAGCTGTTTTTT
TRBJ1-2 | TRBD1 | TRBV11-2 | NA | CASSPDRKYGYTF | TGTGCCAGCAGCCCGGACAGGAAATATGGCTACACCTTC